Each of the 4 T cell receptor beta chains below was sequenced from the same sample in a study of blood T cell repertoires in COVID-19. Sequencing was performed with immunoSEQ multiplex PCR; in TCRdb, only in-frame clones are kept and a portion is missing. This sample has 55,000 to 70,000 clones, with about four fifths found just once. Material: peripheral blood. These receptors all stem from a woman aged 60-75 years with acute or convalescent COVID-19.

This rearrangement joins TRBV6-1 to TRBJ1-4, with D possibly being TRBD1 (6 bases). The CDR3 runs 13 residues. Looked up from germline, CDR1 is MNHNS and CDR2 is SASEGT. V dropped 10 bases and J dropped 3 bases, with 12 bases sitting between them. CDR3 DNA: TGTGCCACCAAGGACAGAGCTAATGAAAAACTGTTTTTT. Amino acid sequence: CATKDRANEKLFF.

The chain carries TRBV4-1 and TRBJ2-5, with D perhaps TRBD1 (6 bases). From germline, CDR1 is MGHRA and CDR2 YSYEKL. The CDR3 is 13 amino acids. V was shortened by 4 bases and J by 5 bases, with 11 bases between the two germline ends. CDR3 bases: TGCGCCAGCAGCCCCCAGAGGGGGGAGACCCAGTACTTC. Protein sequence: CASSPQRGETQYF.

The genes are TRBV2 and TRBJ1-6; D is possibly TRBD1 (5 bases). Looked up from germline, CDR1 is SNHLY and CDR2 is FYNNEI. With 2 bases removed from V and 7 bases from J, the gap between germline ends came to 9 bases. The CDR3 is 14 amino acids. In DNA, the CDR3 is TGTGCCAGCAGTGAAAGAAGGGGAAATTCACCCCTCCACTTT. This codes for CASSERRGNSPLHF. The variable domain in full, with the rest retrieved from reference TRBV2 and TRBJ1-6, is EPEVTQTPSHQVTQMGQEVILRCVPISNHLYFYWYRQILGQKVEFLVSFYNNEISEKSEIFDDQFSVERPDGSNFTLKIRSTKLEDSAMYFCASSERRGNSPLHFGNGTRLTVT.

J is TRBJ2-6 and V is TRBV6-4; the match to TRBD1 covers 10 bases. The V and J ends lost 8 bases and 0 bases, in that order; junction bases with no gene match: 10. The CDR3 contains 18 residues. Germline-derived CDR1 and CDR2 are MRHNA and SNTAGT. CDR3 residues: CASSKTGTGVSGANVLTF. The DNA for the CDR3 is TGTGCCAGCTCGAAGACCGGGACAGGGGTCTCTGGGGCCAACGTCCTGACTTTC.